The 5 T cell receptor beta chains presented below share a single source sample, sequenced in a study of radiotherapy plus CTLA-4 blockade in lung cancer. Assay: immunoSEQ multiplex PCR; the TCRdb copy retains only in-frame clones and omits some. Among fewer than 90,000 clones, around 83% were seen once, and the ten largest hold roughly 0.82%. The sequencing here drew on peripheral blood, taken from a patient treated with radiotherapy plus ipilimumab. Every receptor here comes from a human donor with non-small cell lung cancer who had stable disease on radiotherapy plus ipilimumab.

This clone was counted once. The gene calls are TRBV4-2 and TRBJ1-5; perhaps TRBD1 as D (6 bases). The CDR3 is 15 amino acids. Germline values: CDR1 LGHNA, CDR2 YNFKEQ. Trimming cost V 5 bases and J 3 bases, with 14 bases left between them. Here the CDR3 reads CASSIKDRDNQPQHF. The DNA of the CDR3 is TGTGCCAGCAGCATTAAGGACAGAGACAATCAGCCCCAGCATTTT.

This chain joins TRBV7-6 and TRBJ2-7, with D perhaps matching TRBD1 (5 bases). V was pared by 1 base and J by 3 bases, with 7 bases between. From germline, CDR1 is SGHVS and CDR2 FNYEAQ. The length of the CDR3 is 13 residues. DNA of the CDR3: TGTGCCAGCAGCTTAGAGGACAACTACGAGCAGTACTTC. It yields the protein CASSLEDNYEQYF.

The V and J genes are TRBV7-3 and TRBJ2-5; D is unresolved. This CDR3 is built from 15 residues. Germline values: CDR1 SGHTA, CDR2 FQGTGA. Trimming cost V 0 bases and J 0 bases, with 8 bases left between them. The CDR3 nucleotides are TGTGCCAGCAGCTTAACGCCAGGCTACCAAGAGACCCAGTACTTC. This codes for CASSLTPGYQETQYF.

V is TRBV5-1 and J is TRBJ2-7, with 10 bases matching TRBD2. This CDR3 has 16 residues. The germline gives CDR1 SGHRS, CDR2 YFSETQ. V was clipped by 0 bases and J by 1 base; unmatched bases: 4. CDR3 residues: CASSLVSGRISYEQYF. The DNA for the CDR3 is TGCGCCAGCAGCTTGGTTAGCGGGAGGATATCCTACGAGCAGTACTTC.

This clone was detected only a few times. This chain links TRBV6-1 with TRBJ2-2; D might be TRBD2 (7 bases). V lost 9 bases, J lost 4 bases, and 18 bases lay in between. This CDR3 comprises 15 residues. The V gene's germline CDR1 is MNHNS and CDR2 SASEGT. CDR3 amino acids: CASSKGGAGTGELFF. CDR3 DNA sequence: TGTGCCAGTTCTAAAGGGGGGGCGGGCACCGGGGAGCTGTTTTTT.